The clone carrying this TCR beta chain showed up just once. Its target is unknown. Donors showed nominal health when sampled, although they likely had unrecorded immune exposures. The PCR made use of 60 Vbeta and 13 Jbeta primers. Methods used by the authors: Roughly 11 million shared chains were among the roughly 80 million unique TCR beta chains that a later analysis counted. The method was immunoSEQ multiplex PCR; TCRdb's version includes in-frame clones alone and lacks a portion of them. D and trimming were read from the DNA, whereas the V and J calls and clone size are those reported in that table. The table lists some 130,000 clones, approximately 70% of them singletons. The CDR3 is 15 amino acids. The germline V gene has CDR1 SGHRS and CDR2 YFSETQ. J gave up 3 bases and V 0 bases, and 2 bases lay outside the gene matches. The sample belongs to a study of cytomegalovirus exposure and HLA in healthy donors.

General study results and limits: Some V segments (TRBV6-2 and TRBV6-3 among them) were excluded as indistinguishable. It emerged from a later analysis that several of the most significant clusters appeared to be linked to common viral pathogens.

This TCR derives from a human donor in good health. The sequenced material came from PBMCs. The V call is TRBV5-1, the J call TRBJ2-7, with 11 bases matching TRBD1. CDR3 nucleotide sequence: TGCGCCAGCAGCTTGGTGGACAGGGGGCGCTACGAGCAGTACTTC. It encodes CASSLVDRGRYEQYF. Using reference TRBV5-1 and TRBJ2-7 for the parts outside the CDR3, the full variable domain is KAGVTQTPRYLIKTRGQQVTLSCSPISGHRSVSWYQQTPGQGLQFLFEYFSETQRNKGNFPGRFSGRQFSNSRSEMNVSTLELGDSALYLCASSLVDRGRYEQYFGPGTRLTVT.